Reported below is one T cell receptor beta chain. V lost 5 bases and J 0 bases, leaving 18 bases between the germline ends. This CDR3 contains 16 residues. CDR1 is SGHDT, CDR2 YYEEEE, per germline. This sample is drawn from a study of T cell changes during pregnancy in multiple sclerosis. This table comes from immunoSEQ multiplex PCR, and its TCRdb copy is limited to in-frame clones, with some not included. The sample holds around 83,000 clones, over 80% seen once. This TCR was sampled from a female donor with multiple sclerosis, enrolled in a pregnancy study. This sequence joins TRBV5-6 and TRBJ2-7; D gene ambiguous. The sample consisted of CD4+ T cells from peripheral blood mononuclear cells, taken in the second trimester of pregnancy. The CDR3 DNA follows: TGTGCCAGCAGTTCGATTGGTTCGACAACCTCCTACGAGCAGTACTTC. Its protein product is CASSSIGSTTSYEQYF.